A single sample gave rise to the 10 T cell receptor beta chains below, sequenced in a study of cytomegalovirus exposure and HLA in healthy donors. The PCR contained 60 Vbeta and 13 Jbeta primers. Sequencing was performed with immunoSEQ multiplex PCR; in TCRdb, only in-frame clones are kept and a portion is missing. The sample holds some 190,000 clones, about nine tenths seen once. Source material: PBMCs. Receptors originate from a boy aged 2-15 years in good health and CMV-seronegative.

This clone was observed a single time. This chain links TRBV12-2 with TRBJ2-5; the table calls TRBD2, which could not be checked here. TRBV12-2 is a known pseudogene. The CDR3 covers 18 residues. The CDR3 DNA sequence: TGTGCAAGTCGCTTAGAAGATGTTTTTGGCGGCAACCAAGAGACCCAGTACTTC. Its translation is CASRLEDVFGGNQETQYF.

The V call is TRBV28, the J call TRBJ2-7; 8 bases match TRBD2. Germline V lookup: CDR1 MDHEN, CDR2 SYDVKM. J lost 4 bases, V lost 10 bases, and 6 bases had no gene match. This CDR3 has 12 residues. In DNA, the CDR3 is TGTGCCACGCACGGGAGGGATTACGAGCAGTACTTC. It encodes CATHGRDYEQYF.

This clone turned up a few times. The V call is TRBV7-8, the J call TRBJ2-1; TRBD2 matches 7 bases. CDR1 is SGHVS, CDR2 FQNEAQ, per germline. CDR3 length: 15 residues. V gave up 5 bases and J gave up 8 bases; unmatched junction bases: 12. For the CDR3, the DNA is TGTGCCAGCAGCAAGGGACTACCCTTATTGGATGAGCAGTTCTTC. It encodes CASSKGLPLLDEQFF.

This clone was observed once. Here the CDR3 reads CASSLEGVGQETQYF. The DNA of the CDR3 is TGCGCCAGCAGCTTGGAGGGAGTGGGGCAAGAGACCCAGTACTTC. V gene TRBV5-1 combines with J gene TRBJ2-5; tentative D call: TRBD2 (5 bases). This CDR3 is built from 15 residues. Trimming took 0 bases from V and 2 from J, leaving 11 bases between them. Germline lookup yields CDR1 SGHRS and CDR2 YFSETQ.

The V call is TRBV7-2, the J call TRBJ1-5, with 8 positions matching TRBD1. Germline CDR1 is SGHTA and CDR2 is FQGNSA. Losses at the gene ends were 2 bases for V and 10 bases for J; bases not matched to a gene: 7. This CDR3 region has 14 residues. CDR3 in DNA: TGTGCCAGCAGCTTAAACCAGGGGGCAAATCCCCAGCATTTT. Protein product: CASSLNQGANPQHF.

The V gene is TRBV5-4, the J gene TRBJ1-3; D unclear. From germline, CDR1 is SGHNT and CDR2 YYREEE (reference sequence). V lost 0 bases to trimming and J lost 4 bases, with 5 bases between them. This CDR3 spans 13 amino acids. The CDR3 DNA is TGTGCCAGCAGCTTGGCTCAGGGAAACACCATATATTTT. Translated, it gives CASSLAQGNTIYF.

This clone was counted a few times. This chain connects TRBV7-9 to TRBJ1-1, with 7 bases fitting TRBD1. Germline CDR1 SEHNR, CDR2 FQNEAQ (reference sequence). The CDR3 runs to 13 residues. V was pared by 4 bases and J by 8 bases, with 7 bases of the junction left unmatched. The CDR3 spells CASSSQGGVEAFF. CDR3 bases: TGTGCCAGCAGCTCCCAGGGGGGTGTCGAAGCTTTCTTT.

V gene TRBV30 combines with J gene TRBJ2-7, with 7 bases aligning to TRBD2. This CDR3 comprises 13 residues. Trimming took 4 bases from V and 5 from J; bases not matched to a gene: 8. The germline V gene has CDR1 GTSNPN and CDR2 SVGIG (reference sequence). The CDR3 region has the DNA TGTGCCTGGAACCCAGCGGGATGGCACGAGCAGTACTTC. Protein product: CAWNPAGWHEQYF.

The chain links TRBV5-3 to TRBJ2-3; TRBD2 agrees at 13 bases. TRBV5-3 is an ORF; its function is uncertain. The CDR3 runs to 15 residues. The V gene end was trimmed by 4 bases and the J gene end by 6 bases; junction bases not matched to a gene: 5. The CDR3 reads CARSPGLAGADTQYF. Here the CDR3 DNA reads TGTGCCAGAAGCCCCGGACTAGCGGGGGCGGATACGCAGTATTTT.

The chain carries TRBV23-1 and TRBJ2-4; tentative D call: TRBD2 (5 bases). TRBV23-1 is an open reading frame whose function is uncertain. The CDR3 runs 12 residues. V was shortened by 8 bases and J by 15 bases, with 20 bases between the two germline ends. The CDR3 nucleotides are TGCGCCAGCGCCCTGGCGGGTCCGGTGAGGTACTTC. Residues: CASALAGPVRYF.